The present entry profiles one TCR beta chain with its context. This sample was included in a study of follicular helper T cells after annual influenza vaccination. The time point was: 2015-2016 season, pre-vaccination. V was pared by 4 bases and J by 7 bases, with 11 bases between. CDR1 and CDR2 from the germline V gene are WSHSY and SAAADI. The CDR3 extends over 14 amino acids. Clones were read by immunoSEQ multiplex PCR, and TCRdb kept only the in-frame ones, dropping some. The table records approximately 13,000 clones, around 75% of them present only once. Sequencing was performed on CXCR5- memory CD4+ T cells sorted from blood, taken on the day of influenza vaccination. This TCR derives from an adult who received the influenza vaccine. The rearrangement uses TRBV10-2 and TRBJ1-6, with D unresolved. The CDR3: CASSVRGPNSPLHF. The DNA for the CDR3 is TGCGCCAGCAGTGTACGAGGTCCCAATTCACCCCTCCACTTT.